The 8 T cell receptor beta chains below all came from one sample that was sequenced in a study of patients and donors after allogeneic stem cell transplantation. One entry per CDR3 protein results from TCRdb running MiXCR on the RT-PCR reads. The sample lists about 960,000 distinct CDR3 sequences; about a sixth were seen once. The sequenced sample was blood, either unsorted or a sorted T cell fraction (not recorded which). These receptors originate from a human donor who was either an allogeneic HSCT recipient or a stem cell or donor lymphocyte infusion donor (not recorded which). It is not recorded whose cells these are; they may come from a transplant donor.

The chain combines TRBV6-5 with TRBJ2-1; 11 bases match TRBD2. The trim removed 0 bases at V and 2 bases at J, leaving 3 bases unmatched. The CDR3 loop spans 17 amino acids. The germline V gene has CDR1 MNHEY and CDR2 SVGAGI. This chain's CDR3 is CASSYSRLAGTYNEQFF. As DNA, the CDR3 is TGTGCCAGCAGTTACTCTCGACTAGCGGGAACCTACAATGAGCAGTTCTTC.

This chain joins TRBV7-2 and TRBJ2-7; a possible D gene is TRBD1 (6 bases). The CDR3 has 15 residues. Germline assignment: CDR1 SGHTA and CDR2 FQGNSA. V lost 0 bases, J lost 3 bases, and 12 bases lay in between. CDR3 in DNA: TGTGCCAGCAGCTTAGCCCGGGACACGTACTACGAGCAGTACTTC. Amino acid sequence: CASSLARDTYYEQYF.

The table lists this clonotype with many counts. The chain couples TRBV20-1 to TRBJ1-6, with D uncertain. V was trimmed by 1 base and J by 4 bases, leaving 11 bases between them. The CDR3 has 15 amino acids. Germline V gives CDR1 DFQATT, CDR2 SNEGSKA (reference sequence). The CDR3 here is CSARVRVSYNSPLHF. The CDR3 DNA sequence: TGCAGTGCTAGAGTTCGGGTGTCGTATAATTCACCCCTCCACTTT.

CDR3 bases: TGCGCCAGCAGCTTCCTCTTAAATAGTGCTGAAAAACTGTTTTTT. This translates into CASSFLLNSAEKLFF. The chain links TRBV5-1 to TRBJ1-4, with no clear D. The CDR3 is 15 amino acids. Trimming pared 2 bases from V and 7 bases from J, leaving 15 bases between. The germline gives CDR1 SGHRS, CDR2 YFSETQ.

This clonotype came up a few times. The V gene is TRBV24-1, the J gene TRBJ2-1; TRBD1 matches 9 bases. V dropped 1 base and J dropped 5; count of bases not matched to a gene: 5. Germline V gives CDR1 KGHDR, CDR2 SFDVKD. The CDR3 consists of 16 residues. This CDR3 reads CATSDLRTGANNEQFF. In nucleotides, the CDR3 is TGTGCCACCAGTGATTTAAGGACAGGGGCGAACAATGAGCAGTTCTTC.

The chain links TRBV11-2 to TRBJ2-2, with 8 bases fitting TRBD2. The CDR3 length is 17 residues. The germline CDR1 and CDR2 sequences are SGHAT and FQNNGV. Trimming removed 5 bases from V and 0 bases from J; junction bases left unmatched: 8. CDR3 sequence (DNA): TGTGCCAGCAGCCCGAAAACTAGCGGAGCGAACACCGGGGAGCTGTTTTTT. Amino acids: CASSPKTSGANTGELFF.

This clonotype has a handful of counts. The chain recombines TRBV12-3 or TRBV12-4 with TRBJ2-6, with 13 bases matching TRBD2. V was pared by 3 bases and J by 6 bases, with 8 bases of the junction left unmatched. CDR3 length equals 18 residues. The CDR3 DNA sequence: TGTGCCAGCAGTTTCCCGACTAGCGGGAGGTCTATGGCCAACGTCCTGACTTTC. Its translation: CASSFPTSGRSMANVLTF.

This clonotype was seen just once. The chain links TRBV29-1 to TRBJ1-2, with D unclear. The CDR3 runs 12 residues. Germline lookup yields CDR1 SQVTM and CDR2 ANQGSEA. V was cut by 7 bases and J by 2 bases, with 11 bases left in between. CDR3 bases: TGCAGCGCCCCGGTAGGAAACTATGGCTACACCTTC. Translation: CSAPVGNYGYTF. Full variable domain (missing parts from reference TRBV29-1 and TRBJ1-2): SAVISQKPSRDICQRGTSLTIQCQVDSQVTMMFWYRQQPGQSLTLIATANQGSEATYESGFVIDKFPISRPNLTFSTLTVSNMSPEDSSIYLCSAPVGNYGYTFGSGTRLTVV.